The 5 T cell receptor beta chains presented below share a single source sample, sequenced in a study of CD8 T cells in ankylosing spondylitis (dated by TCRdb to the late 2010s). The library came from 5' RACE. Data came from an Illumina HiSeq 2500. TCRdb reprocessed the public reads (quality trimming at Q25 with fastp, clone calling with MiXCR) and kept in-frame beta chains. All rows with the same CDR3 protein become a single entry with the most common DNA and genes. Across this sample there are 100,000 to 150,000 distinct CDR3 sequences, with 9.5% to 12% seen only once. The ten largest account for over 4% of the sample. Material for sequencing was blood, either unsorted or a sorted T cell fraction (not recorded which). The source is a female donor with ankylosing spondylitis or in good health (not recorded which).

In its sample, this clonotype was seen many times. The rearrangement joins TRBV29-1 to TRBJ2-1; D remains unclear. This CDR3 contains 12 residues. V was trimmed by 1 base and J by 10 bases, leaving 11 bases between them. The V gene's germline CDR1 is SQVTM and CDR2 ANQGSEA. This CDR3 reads CSVEGALGEQFF. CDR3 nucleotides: TGCAGCGTTGAAGGGGCCCTCGGGGAGCAGTTCTTC.

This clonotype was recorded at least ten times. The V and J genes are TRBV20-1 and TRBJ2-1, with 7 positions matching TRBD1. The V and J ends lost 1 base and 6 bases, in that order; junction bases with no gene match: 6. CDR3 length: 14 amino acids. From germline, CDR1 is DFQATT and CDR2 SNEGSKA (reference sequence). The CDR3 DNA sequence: TGCAGTGCTAGAGTAGGGGGCGCCGGCAATGAGCAGTTCTTC. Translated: CSARVGGAGNEQFF.

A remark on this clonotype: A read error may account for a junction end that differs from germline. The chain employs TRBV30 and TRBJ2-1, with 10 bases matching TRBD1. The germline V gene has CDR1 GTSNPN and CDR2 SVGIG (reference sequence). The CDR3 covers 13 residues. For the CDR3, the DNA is TGTGCCTGGAGTACATCATCCGGGACAGGGGCGTTTTTC. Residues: CAWSTSSGTGAFF.

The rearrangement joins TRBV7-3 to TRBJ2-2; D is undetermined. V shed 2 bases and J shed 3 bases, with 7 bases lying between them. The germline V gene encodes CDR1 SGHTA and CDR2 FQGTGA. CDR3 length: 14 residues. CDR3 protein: CASSLFGDTGELFF. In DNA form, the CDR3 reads TGTGCCAGCAGCTTATTTGGGGACACCGGGGAGCTGTTTTTT.

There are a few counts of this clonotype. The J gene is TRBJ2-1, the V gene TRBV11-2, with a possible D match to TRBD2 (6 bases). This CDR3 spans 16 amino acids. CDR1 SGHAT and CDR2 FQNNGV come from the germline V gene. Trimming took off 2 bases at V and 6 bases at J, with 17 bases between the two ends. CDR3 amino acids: CASSLQDFAGFNEQFF. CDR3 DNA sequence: TGTGCCAGCAGCTTACAGGACTTCGCGGGGTTCAATGAGCAGTTCTTC. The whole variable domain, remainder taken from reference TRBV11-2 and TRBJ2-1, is EAGVAQSPRYKIIEKRQSVAFWCNPISGHATLYWYQQILGQGPKLLIQFQNNGVVDDSQLPKDRFSAERLKGVDSTLKIQPAKLEDSAVYLCASSLQDFAGFNEQFFGPGTRLTVL.